This record covers a single T cell receptor (beta chain). The study ran its PCR with 60 Vbeta and 13 Jbeta primers. The method was immunoSEQ multiplex PCR; TCRdb's version includes in-frame clones alone and lacks a portion of them. The data hold over 150,000 clones, with 80% to 85% observed a single time. The sample is drawn from a study of cytomegalovirus exposure and HLA in healthy donors. Study details: Earlier work reported approximately 100 million unique TCR beta sequences from 180 million or so T cells.

Germline V gene data show CDR1 as MNHEY and CDR2 as SVGAGI. CDR3 length: 13 amino acids. Trimming left V 6 bases short and J 3 bases short, with 9 bases between. J is TRBJ1-5 and V is TRBV6-5; unclear D gene. The sample taken for sequencing was PBMCs. The clonotype was recovered from a male donor in good health and CMV-seropositive. The CDR3 DNA is TGTGCCAGCAGAGGACTGATCAATCAGCCCCAGCATTTT. Translated, it gives CASRGLINQPQHF.